Each of the 25 T cell receptor beta chains below was sequenced from the same sample in a study of T cells in Graves' hyperthyroidism and ophthalmopathy. RNA transcripts gave rise to amplified TCR beta CDR3 regions. Primed by the HTBI set, a first-round RT-PCR was run on the TCR CDR3. TCRdb itself ran the multiplex PCR reads through MiXCR, one entry per CDR3 protein. Found here are 450,000 to 650,000 distinct CDR3 sequences, roughly 20% of them singletons; the top ten hold roughly 29%. Sequenced material: blood. All receptors derive from a man aged 18 to 35 with Graves' hyperthyroidism.

CDR3 sequence reads: CASSRPGAEREQYF. The DNA for the CDR3 is TGTGCCAGTAGTAGACCGGGGGCGGAACGCGAGCAGTACTTC. V usage is TRBV19 and J usage is TRBJ2-7; D may correspond to TRBD1 or TRBD2 (6 bases each). Trimming took off 4 bases at V and 6 bases at J, with 16 bases between the two ends. Germline V gene data show CDR1 as LNHDA and CDR2 as SQIVND (reference sequence). The CDR3 length is 14 residues. The variable domain in full, with the rest retrieved from reference TRBV19 and TRBJ2-7, is DGGITQSPKYLFRKEGQNVTLSCEQNLNHDAMYWYRQDPGQGLRLIYYSQIVNDFQKGDIAEGYSVSREKKESFPLTVTSAQKNPTAFYLCASSRPGAEREQYFGPGTRLTVT.

This clonotype was observed at least ten times. The V gene is TRBV28, the J gene TRBJ2-7; D perhaps matches TRBD2 (6 bases). The CDR3 runs 14 residues. Trimming removed 4 bases at V and 0 bases at J, with 10 bases between. The germline gives CDR1 MDHEN, CDR2 SYDVKM. As DNA, the CDR3 is TGTGCCAGCAGTTCGGGCGGGGTCTCCTACGAGCAGTACTTC. Protein sequence: CASSSGGVSYEQYF.

In its sample, this clonotype was seen a few times. A read error may account for a junction end that differs from germline. The CDR3 DNA reads TGTGCCAGCAGTTCCAGCAAAAACATTAAGTACTTC. As protein: CASSSSKNIKYF. This chain joins TRBV2 and TRBJ2-4; no clear D. The CDR3 is 12 amino acids. CDR1 is SNHLY and CDR2 is FYNNEI in the germline V gene.

This clonotype was seen repeatedly, ten times or more. This chain uses TRBV28 with TRBJ2-5; D could derive from TRBD1 or TRBD2 (5 bases each). CDR3 length: 15 amino acids. Per the germline V gene, CDR1 is MDHEN and CDR2 is SYDVKM. The ends were cut back, 3 bases at V and 9 bases at J, with 20 bases in the middle. CDR3 protein: CASSLETGPLGAQYF. The CDR3 nucleotides read TGTGCCAGCAGTTTGGAAACAGGTCCGCTCGGGGCCCAGTACTTC.

In this sample, this clonotype turned up many times. J is TRBJ1-1 and V is TRBV7-9; 8 bases are shared with TRBD1. Trimming took 4 bases from V and 1 from J; bases not matched to a gene: 5. CDR3 length: 15 residues. The germline V gene has CDR1 SEHNR and CDR2 FQNEAQ (reference sequence). The CDR3, as DNA: TGTGCCAGCAGCTCGAGACAGGGGACGAACACTGAAGCTTTCTTT. It specifies CASSSRQGTNTEAFF. Full variable domain (outside the CDR3, taken from reference TRBV7-9 and TRBJ1-1): DTGVSQNPRHKITKRGQNVTFRCDPISEHNRLYWYRQTLGQGPEFLTYFQNEAQLEKSRLLSDRFSAERPKGSFSTLEIQRTEQGDSAMYLCASSSRQGTNTEAFFGQGTRLTVV.

This clonotype occurred many times. This chain links TRBV12-3 or TRBV12-4 with TRBJ2-2; 8 bases match TRBD1. This CDR3 region has 18 residues. Trimming took 6 bases from V and 4 from J; bases not matched to a gene: 16. CDR3 sequence reads: CASRSSIPGQETTGELFF. As DNA, the CDR3 is TGTGCCAGCAGGTCCTCTATTCCGGGACAGGAAACCACCGGGGAGCTGTTTTTT.

V gene TRBV7-6 combines with J gene TRBJ2-7; 7 positions match TRBD1. J lost 3 bases, V lost 2 bases, and 19 bases had no gene match. Germline CDR1 is SGHVS and CDR2 is FNYEAQ. The CDR3 is made up of 19 amino acids. The CDR3 nucleotides are TGTGCCAGCAGCTTACCTATCGAAAAGGGGGCATGTAATGACTACGAGCAGTACTTC. Its protein product is CASSLPIEKGACNDYEQYF.

This clonotype has only a few counts. The CDR3 protein is CASGSRLVEQFF. The CDR3 DNA reads as TGTGCCAGCGGGAGCAGGCTCGTTGAGCAGTTCTTC. The rearrangement uses TRBV2 and TRBJ2-1; the D gene is possibly TRBD2 (5 bases). The CDR3 totals 12 residues. V was pared by 8 bases and J by 9 bases, with 14 bases between. Germline loops: CDR1 SNHLY, CDR2 FYNNEI.

In this sample, this clonotype turned up many times. The rearrangement links TRBV5-5 to TRBJ1-2, with D unclear. This CDR3 is built from 13 residues. The germline V gene encodes CDR1 SGHKS and CDR2 YYEKEE (reference sequence). Trimming removed 1 base at V and 4 bases at J, with 8 bases between. The CDR3 nucleotides are TGTGCCAGCAGCTTGTGGCCGAGCTATGGCTACACCTTC. Amino acid sequence: CASSLWPSYGYTF.

This clonotype was recorded at least ten times. This chain joins TRBV6-1 and TRBJ2-7; D is ambiguous. The V and J ends lost 1 base and 0 bases respectively, with 4 bases between them. The CDR3 runs to 13 residues. From germline, CDR1 is MNHNS and CDR2 SASEGT. Written as DNA, the CDR3 is TGTGCCAGCAGTGAAGGGACCTCCTACGAGCAGTACTTC. Protein: CASSEGTSYEQYF.

In this sample, this clonotype turned up many times. The genes are TRBV6-5 and TRBJ2-5; unclear D gene. The CDR3 runs to 14 residues. In germline, CDR1 is MNHEY, CDR2 SVGAGI. V was clipped by 0 bases and J by 3 bases, with 8 bases between them. The CDR3 loop reads CASSYSSTKETQYF. In nucleotides, the CDR3 is TGTGCCAGCAGTTACTCGTCCACGAAAGAGACCCAGTACTTC.

This clonotype has only one observation. The V call is TRBV6-2 or TRBV6-3, the J call TRBJ1-2; 7 nucleotides agree with TRBD1. The V segment lost 5 bases and the J segment 7 bases; nucleotides outside the gene matches: 7. This CDR3 comprises 13 residues. Germline V gene sequence: CDR1 MNHEY, CDR2 SVGEGT. The CDR3 here is CASSAPTGAGYTF. DNA for the CDR3: TGTGCCAGCAGTGCGCCAACAGGGGCTGGCTACACCTTC.

V usage is TRBV12-3 or TRBV12-4 and J usage is TRBJ2-2; TRBD2 matches 7 bases. V dropped 6 bases and J dropped 5; count of bases not matched to a gene: 3. This CDR3 has 13 amino acids. The CDR3 loop reads CASRGGRTGELFF. CDR3 sequence (DNA): TGTGCCAGCAGGGGGGGGAGAACCGGGGAGCTGTTTTTT.

The CDR3 nucleotides are TGTGCCAGCACCCAAAGGACAGGGAACAATCAGCCCCAGCATTTT. It encodes CASTQRTGNNQPQHF. This chain uses TRBV6-1 with TRBJ1-5, with 8 nucleotides matching TRBD1. J gave up 3 bases and V 7 bases, and 8 bases lay outside the gene matches. The CDR3 is 15 amino acids. Per the germline V gene, CDR1 is MNHNS and CDR2 is SASEGT.

In this sample, this clonotype turned up many times. The V call is TRBV12-3 or TRBV12-4, the J call TRBJ1-3, with unresolved D. The CDR3 consists of 16 residues. V was pared by 1 base and J by 0 bases, with 10 bases between. The CDR3 protein is CASSLDLTRSGNTIYF. The CDR3 nucleotides are TGTGCCAGCAGTTTAGATCTGACCCGCTCTGGAAACACCATATATTTT.

This clonotype was seen repeatedly, ten times or more. The chain is built from TRBV12-3 or TRBV12-4 and TRBJ2-5, with D tentatively TRBD2 (5 bases). V was shortened by 6 bases and J by 4 bases, with 15 bases between the two germline ends. The CDR3 spans 14 residues. In DNA form, the CDR3 reads TGTGCCAGCAGACGGTACGGGGTACGAGAGACCCAGTACTTC. Translated, it gives CASRRYGVRETQYF.

This clonotype occurred many times. Given the absence of the conserved phenylalanine or tryptophan at the CDR3 end, a read error is likely. The chain carries TRBV6-1 and TRBJ2-7; no reliable D call. Germline V gene sequence: CDR1 MNHNS, CDR2 SASEGT. Trimming pared 6 bases from V and 0 bases from J, leaving 6 bases between. The CDR3 contains 12 residues. The CDR3 DNA is TGTGCCAGCAGCGTGTTCTCCTACGAGCAGTACCTC. It encodes CASSVFSYEQYL.

This clonotype was seen ten or more times. The chain joins TRBV6-5 to TRBJ2-3; D is possibly TRBD2 (7 bases). CDR1 and CDR2 from the germline V gene are MNHEY and SVGAGI. The CDR3 length is 14 residues. The ends were cut back, 1 base at V and 6 bases at J, with 11 bases in the middle. CDR3 sequence: CASSYLRGGDTQYF. DNA of the CDR3: TGTGCCAGCAGTTACTTGAGGGGGGGGGATACGCAGTATTTT.

The genes are TRBV5-1 and TRBJ1-2; D gene uncertain. There are 13 residues in the CDR3. Trimming removed 1 base at V and 3 bases at J, with 7 bases between. Per germline, CDR1 SGHRS and CDR2 YFSETQ. In nucleotides, the CDR3 is TGCGCCAGCAGCTTGAATGGTGACTATGGCTACACCTTC. It yields the protein CASSLNGDYGYTF.

In this sample, this clonotype turned up a few times. The gene calls are TRBV28 and TRBJ2-7; 7 bases agree with TRBD1. The CDR3 is 19 residues long. In germline, CDR1 is MDHEN, CDR2 SYDVKM. J gave up 3 bases and V 1 base, and 18 bases lay outside the gene matches. The CDR3 sequence: CASSLSVTGTRGAFYEQYF. DNA for the CDR3: TGTGCCAGCAGTTTATCGGTGACAGGGACCCGGGGAGCTTTCTACGAGCAGTACTTC.

This clonotype was detected ten times or more. The chain carries TRBV19 and TRBJ2-7; 7 bases line up with TRBD2. The V and J ends lost 3 bases and 5 bases, in that order; junction bases with no gene match: 7. CDR3 length: 14 amino acids. Looked up from germline, CDR1 is LNHDA and CDR2 is SQIVND (reference sequence). CDR3 protein: CASSMGGWLNEQYF. The CDR3 region has the DNA TGTGCCAGTAGTATGGGGGGGTGGCTCAACGAGCAGTACTTC.

This clonotype came up many times. This sequence joins TRBV28 and TRBJ1-2, with 7 bases aligning to TRBD1. CDR3 size: 13 residues. CDR1 MDHEN and CDR2 SYDVKM come from the germline V gene. V shed 5 bases and J 5 bases; nucleotides not matched to a gene: 5. CDR3 residues: CASSTTGIYGYTF. The CDR3 DNA follows: TGTGCCAGCAGTACGACAGGGATTTATGGCTACACCTTC.

This rearrangement joins TRBV12-3 or TRBV12-4 to TRBJ2-2; the D gene could be TRBD1 or TRBD2 (6 bases each). The CDR3 is 17 amino acids. V lost 2 bases and J lost 5, with 18 bases in between. The CDR3, as DNA: TGTGCCAGCAGTTTAACGTGGCCCCGGGGGCATACCGGGGAGCTGTTTTTT. As protein: CASSLTWPRGHTGELFF.

This clonotype showed up many times. Without the conserved terminal phenylalanine or tryptophan, this CDR3 likely stems from a read error. The CDR3 loop is CASTDTPGQGPYRQPQHL. The CDR3 DNA is TGTGCCAGTACCGATACCCCGGGACAAGGGCCTTATAGGCAGCCCCAGCATCTT. The chain combines TRBV19 with TRBJ1-5; tentatively, D is TRBD1 (6 bases). Germline CDR1 and CDR2: LNHDA and SQIVND (reference sequence). The V gene lost 7 bases and the J gene lost 7 bases, with 29 bases spanning the gap. This CDR3 is 18 amino acids long.

Only a few counts were recorded for this clonotype. The CDR3 is CASTPRQGSSSTDTQYF. The CDR3 nucleotides read TGTGCCAGCACCCCCAGGCAGGGGAGTAGCAGCACAGATACGCAGTATTTT. The rearrangement links TRBV7-8 to TRBJ2-3; D may be TRBD1 (6 bases). Trimming removed 7 bases from V and 0 bases from J, with 20 bases in between. The CDR3 consists of 17 residues. Germline CDR1 reads SGHVS; CDR2 reads FQNEAQ.